This T cell receptor beta chain comes out of a study of OX40 agonist ivuxolimab in advanced cancers. Study overall: Patient treatment consisted of intravenous ivuxolimab administration every 2 weeks at 0.01 to 10 mg/kg. Overall study findings and caveats: Relative to CD4+, CD8+ T cells held more expanded clones on average. No antigen was identified for the clonally expanded peripheral T cells.

Notes on this clone: Its antigen remains unidentified.

The length of the CDR3 is 15 residues. Germline V gene data show CDR1 as SQVTM and CDR2 as ANQGSEA. Trimming shortened V by 4 bases and J by 6 bases, and 21 bases separated the two germline ends. This table comes from immunoSEQ multiplex PCR, and its TCRdb copy is limited to in-frame clones, with some not included. The repertoire holds about 71,000 clones, 80% to 85% seen once, with around 5% in the top ten. The specimen was CD4+ or CD8+ T cells sorted from blood, collected in a trial of the OX40 agonist ivuxolimab. The V call is TRBV29-1, the J call TRBJ1-2; D is perhaps TRBD1 (6 bases). The sequence derives from an adult with an advanced solid tumor such as melanoma, head and neck, liver or kidney cancer. CDR3 amino acids: CSVGGQGWNPDGYTF. The CDR3 DNA reads TGCAGCGTTGGGGGGCAGGGTTGGAATCCAGATGGCTACACCTTC.